This T cell receptor (beta chain) was sequenced in a study of human T cells and chemical hapten exposure. The CDR3 extends over 15 amino acids. V gave up 0 bases and J gave up 0 bases, with 9 bases separating them. Germline loops: CDR1 SGDLS, CDR2 YYNGEE. This clonotype turned up a few times. TCRdb fed the RACE reads into MiXCR, producing one record per CDR3 protein. The sample includes over 85,000 distinct CDR3 sequences, 9.5% to 15% of them seen just once. Time point meaning: patch test 1, 2 weeks after DPC sensitization. Treatment given: therapeutic diphenylcyclopropenone sensitization with weekly scalp DPC.

The source of this sequence is a middle-aged woman with alopecia areata. Some clones in this sample may be carry-over from other donors' samples. The chain couples TRBV9 to TRBJ1-2; no clear D. The material sequenced was whole blood, taken in connection with sensitization to the hapten diphenylcyclopropenone (DPC). The CDR3 DNA sequence: TGTGCCAGCAGCGTAGAATCTGGAGCTAACTATGGCTACACCTTC. This translates into CASSVESGANYGYTF.